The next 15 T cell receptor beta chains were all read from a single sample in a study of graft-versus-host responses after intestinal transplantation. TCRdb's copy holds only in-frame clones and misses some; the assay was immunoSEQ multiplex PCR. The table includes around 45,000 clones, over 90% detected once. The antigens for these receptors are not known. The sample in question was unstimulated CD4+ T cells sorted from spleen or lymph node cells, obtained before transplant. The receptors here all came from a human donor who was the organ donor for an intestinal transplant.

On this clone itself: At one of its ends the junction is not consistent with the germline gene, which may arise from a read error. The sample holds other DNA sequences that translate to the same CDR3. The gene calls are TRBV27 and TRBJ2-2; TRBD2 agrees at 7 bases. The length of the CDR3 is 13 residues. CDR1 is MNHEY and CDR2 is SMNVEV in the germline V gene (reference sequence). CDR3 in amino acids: CASSPRARGELFF. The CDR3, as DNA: TGTGCCAGCAGCCCTCGGGCCCGGGGGGAGCTGTTCTTT.

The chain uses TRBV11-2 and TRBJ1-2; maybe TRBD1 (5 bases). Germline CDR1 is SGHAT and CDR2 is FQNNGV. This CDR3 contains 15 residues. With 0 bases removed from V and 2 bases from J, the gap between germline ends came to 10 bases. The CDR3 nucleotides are TGTGCCAGCAGCTTAGATCTGGAGGGGAACTATGGCTACACCTTC. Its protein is CASSLDLEGNYGYTF.

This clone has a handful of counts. DNA of the CDR3: TGTGCCAGCAGCTTAGCGTCACAGGGGCCCAATCAGCCCCAGCATTTT. It encodes CASSLASQGPNQPQHF. This chain joins TRBV7-2 and TRBJ1-5, with 7 bases that match TRBD1. Germline V gene data show CDR1 as SGHTA and CDR2 as FQGNSA. V gave up 0 bases and J gave up 3 bases; unmatched junction bases: 5. The CDR3 runs 16 residues.

The CDR3 bases are TGTGCCAGCAGTCTCCGCCTCCCCGGGTCTAGCGGGGGGGATACGCAGTATTTT. Translating gives CASSLRLPGSSGGDTQYF. The genes are TRBV2 and TRBJ2-3; 11 nucleotides align to TRBD2. CDR1 SNHLY and CDR2 FYNNEI come from the germline V gene. There are 18 residues in the CDR3. The V and J ends lost 5 bases and 6 bases, in that order; junction bases with no gene match: 16.

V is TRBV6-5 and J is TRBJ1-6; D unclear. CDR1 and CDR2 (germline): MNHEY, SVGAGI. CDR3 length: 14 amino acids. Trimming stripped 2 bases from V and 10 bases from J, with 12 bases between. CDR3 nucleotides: TGTGCCAGCAGTTACGGGAGGGTAGGATCACCCCTCCACTTT. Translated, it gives CASSYGRVGSPLHF.

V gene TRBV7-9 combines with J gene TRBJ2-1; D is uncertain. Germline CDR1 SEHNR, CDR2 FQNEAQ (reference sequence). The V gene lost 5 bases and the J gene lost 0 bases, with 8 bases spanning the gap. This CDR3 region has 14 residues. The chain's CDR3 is CASSSRVSYNEQFF. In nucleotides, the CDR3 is TGTGCCAGCAGCAGTAGGGTCTCCTACAATGAGCAGTTCTTC.

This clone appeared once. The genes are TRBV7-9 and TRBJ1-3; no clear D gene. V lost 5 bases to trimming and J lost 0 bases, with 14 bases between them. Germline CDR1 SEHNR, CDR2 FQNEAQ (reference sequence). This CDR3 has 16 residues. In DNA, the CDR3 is TGTGCCAGCAGCCCCCGAAGAGGTGACTCTGGAAACACCATATATTTT. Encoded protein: CASSPRRGDSGNTIYF. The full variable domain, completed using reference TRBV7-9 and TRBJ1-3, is DTGVSQNPRHKITKRGQNVTFRCDPISEHNRLYWYRQTLGQGPEFLTYFQNEAQLEKSRLLSDRFSAERPKGSFSTLEIQRTEQGDSAMYLCASSPRRGDSGNTIYFGEGSWLTVV.

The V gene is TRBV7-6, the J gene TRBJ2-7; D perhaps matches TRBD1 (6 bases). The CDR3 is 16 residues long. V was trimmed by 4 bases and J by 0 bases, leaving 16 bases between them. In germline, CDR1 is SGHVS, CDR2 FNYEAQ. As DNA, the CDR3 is TGTGCCAGCAGCTCACGAGGGGGTCTCAGCTCCTACGAGCAGTACTTC. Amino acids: CASSSRGGLSSYEQYF.

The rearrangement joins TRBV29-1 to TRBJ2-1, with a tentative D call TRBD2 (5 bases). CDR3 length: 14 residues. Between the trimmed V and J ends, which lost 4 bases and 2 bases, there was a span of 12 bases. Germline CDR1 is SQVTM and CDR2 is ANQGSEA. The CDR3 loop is CSVVGSGTYNEQFF. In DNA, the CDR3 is TGCAGCGTTGTAGGTTCGGGGACCTACAATGAGCAGTTCTTC.

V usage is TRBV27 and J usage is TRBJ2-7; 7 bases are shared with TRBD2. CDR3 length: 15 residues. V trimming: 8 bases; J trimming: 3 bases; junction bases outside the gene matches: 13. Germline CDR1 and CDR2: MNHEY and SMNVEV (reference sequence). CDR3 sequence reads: CASRLEGGSYYEQYF. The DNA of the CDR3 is TGTGCCAGCCGCCTAGAGGGCGGGAGCTACTACGAGCAGTACTTC.

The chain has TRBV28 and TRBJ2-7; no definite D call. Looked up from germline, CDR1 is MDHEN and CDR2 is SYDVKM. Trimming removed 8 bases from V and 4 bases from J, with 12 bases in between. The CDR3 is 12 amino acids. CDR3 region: CASGGNGYEQYF. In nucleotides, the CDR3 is TGTGCCAGCGGTGGGAATGGGTACGAGCAGTACTTC.

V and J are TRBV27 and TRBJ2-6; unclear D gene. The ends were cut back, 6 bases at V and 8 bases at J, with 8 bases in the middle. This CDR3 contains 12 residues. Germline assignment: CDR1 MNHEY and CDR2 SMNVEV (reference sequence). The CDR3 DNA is TGTGCCAGCAGCCCCCGCCCCAACGTCCTGACTTTC. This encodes CASSPRPNVLTF. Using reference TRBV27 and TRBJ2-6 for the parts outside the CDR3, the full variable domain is EAQVTQNPRYLITVTGKKLTVTCSQNMNHEYMSWYRQDPGLGLRQIYYSMNVEVTDKGDVPEGYKVSRKEKRNFPLILESPSPNQTSLYFCASSPRPNVLTFGAGSRLTVL.

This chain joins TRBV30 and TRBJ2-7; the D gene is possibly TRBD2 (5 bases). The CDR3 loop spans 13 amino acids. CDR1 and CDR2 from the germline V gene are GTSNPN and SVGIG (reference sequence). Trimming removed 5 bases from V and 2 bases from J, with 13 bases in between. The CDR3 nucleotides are TGTGCCTGGGGAGGTGACGTCCCCTACGAGCAGTACTTC. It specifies CAWGGDVPYEQYF.

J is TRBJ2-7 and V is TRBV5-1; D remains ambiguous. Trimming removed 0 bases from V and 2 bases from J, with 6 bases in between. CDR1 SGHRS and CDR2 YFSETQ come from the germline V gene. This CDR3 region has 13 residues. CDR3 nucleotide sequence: TGCGCCAGCAGCTTGGATGACGCCTACGAGCAGTACTTC. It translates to CASSLDDAYEQYF.

The CDR3 DNA sequence: TGTGCCAGCAGCATGATTACACTCGGGGGCTACACCTTC. It translates to CASSMITLGGYTF. The chain employs TRBV5-4 and TRBJ1-2; D uncertain. The CDR3 loop spans 13 amino acids. The germline CDR1 and CDR2 sequences are SGHNT and YYREEE (reference sequence). V was trimmed by 4 bases and J by 8 bases, leaving 15 bases between them.